One T cell receptor (beta chain) is described in this entry. Its antigen is undetermined. Amplification used 60 Vbeta primers and 13 Jbeta primers. Method: immunoSEQ multiplex PCR; TCRdb's copy keeps in-frame clones and lacks some. The table shows fewer than 250,000 clones, with 75% to 80% occurring only once. CDR1 LNHNV and CDR2 YYDKDF come from the germline V gene (reference sequence). Trimming shortened V by 0 bases and J by 5 bases, and 5 bases separated the two germline ends. The CDR3 has 12 amino acids. The data were taken from a study of cytomegalovirus exposure and HLA in healthy donors. Whole-study findings and limits: Some TCR beta chains (roughly 150 of them) were listed as cytomegalovirus-associated. Earlier findings revealed that most TCR beta V segments proved productive either about 87% or about 30% of the time. A later analysis linked a missense variant in DCLRE1C to the trimming of TCR beta V and J genes. Owing to their indistinguishability, certain V segments, notably TRBV6-2 and TRBV6-3, were excluded.

The J gene is TRBJ2-7, the V gene TRBV15, with D uncertain. This clonotype was sampled from a man younger than 35 in good health and CMV-seronegative. The sequenced sample consisted of PBMCs. CDR3 loop: CATSRDIHEQYF. CDR3 sequence (DNA): TGTGCCACCAGCAGAGATATCCACGAGCAGTACTTC.